This T cell receptor (beta chain) was identified in a study of blood T cell repertoires in COVID-19. Study-wide background: The analysed material was cDNA or gDNA that came from T cells, B-cell-depleted T cells, or PBMCs.

Two consecutive negative NP/OP PCR tests, clearance, or resolved symptoms defined Cohort 3 recovery. There are 16 residues in the CDR3. Method: immunoSEQ multiplex PCR; TCRdb's copy keeps in-frame clones and lacks some. Among 200,000 to 250,000 clones, around 86% were seen once, and the ten largest hold under 2%. The chain links TRBV21-1 to TRBJ2-2; TRBD1 is the table's D call, not checked against the DNA. TRBV21-1 is a listed pseudogene. This clonotype was sampled from a woman between 45 and 65 years old who had recovered from COVID-19. Sequencing was performed on PBMCs or T cells enriched from blood (not recorded which). The CDR3 here is CASSKEETGDTGELFF. CDR3 nucleotides: TGTGCCAGCAGCAAAGAGGAGACAGGGGATACCGGGGAGCTGTTTTTT.